This is a list of T cell receptor beta chains from one sample in a study of metastatic and nonmetastatic thyroid tumors. MiXCR reprocessed the PCR reads for TCRdb. The repertoire includes 12,000 or so clones, around 30% of them detected once, and 20% to 25% sits in the top ten. The sample consisted of adjacent normal tissue. Receptors originate from a male donor with papillary thyroid cancer or a benign thyroid nodule (not recorded which). Some clones in this sample may be carry-over from other donors' samples. CDR3s include the opening cysteine and the closing phenylalanine or tryptophan. D genes are given only for firm matches. Not all rows give a size; the values are once, few, many and, for expanded clones, a class.

j_call cdr3_length clone_size v_call d_call cdr3_nt cdr3_aa
TRBJ2-7 18 . TRBV5-1 TRBD2 TGCGCCAGCAGCTTGGAGCGGGTTGGTAGCGGGAGGACCTACGAGCAGTACTTC CASSLERVGSGRTYEQYF
TRBJ1-2 13 few TRBV30 . TGTGCCTGCCGGGGGATAGCTAACTATGGCTACACCTTC CACRGIANYGYTF
TRBJ2-1 15 few TRBV24-1 . TGTGCCACCAGTGATGTGCAGGGAGTACCGGATGAGCAGTTCTTC CATSDVQGVPDEQFF
TRBJ1-1 13 few TRBV5-6 . TGTGCCAGCAGTGGCAGCATGAACACTGAAGCTTTCTTT CASSGSMNTEAFF
TRBJ2-1 15 many TRBV12-3/TRBV12-4 TRBD2 TGTGCCAGCAGTCTGATTAGCGGGAGGGACAATGAGCAGTTCTTC CASSLISGRDNEQFF
TRBJ2-7 12 . TRBV7-2 . TGTGCCAGCGGCGACGCATTCTACGAGCAGTACTTC CASGDAFYEQYF
TRBJ2-1 14 few TRBV20-1 TRBD1 TGCAGTGCCTCCCAAGGGGGCGAAGGGAATGAGCAGTTCTTC CSASQGGEGNEQFF
TRBJ2-5 17 . TRBV6-2/TRBV6-3 . TGTGCCAGCAGTTACCAGGGGGCTAGCGGAGCCGGAGAGACCCAGTACTTC CASSYQGASGAGETQYF
TRBJ2-7 15 few TRBV19 TRBD2 TGTGCCAGTAGTATATCTAGCGGGAAGGGGTACGAGCAGTACTTC CASSISSGKGYEQYF
TRBJ1-6 20 . TRBV25-1 . TGTGCCAGCAGTCCCCGGTTTACCCCTAGGGTGGGGGGTATTAATTCACCCCTCCACTTT CASSPRFTPRVGGINSPLHF
TRBJ2-3 16 . TRBV11-1 TRBD1 TGTGCCAGCAGCTACACCGGGACAGGCTTCACAGATACGCAGTATTTT CASSYTGTGFTDTQYF
TRBJ2-7 11 . TRBV11-2 . TGTGCCAGCAGCTTAGTGTACGAGCAGTACTTC CASSLVYEQYF
TRBJ2-3 14 . TRBV20-1 TRBD1 TGCAGTGCGGGACAGGGGCCATTTTCAGATACGCAGTATTTT CSAGQGPFSDTQYF
TRBJ2-1 17 . TRBV5-6 . TGTGCCAGCAGACCCCCCGACAGGGAGGAAAGTTACAATGAGCAGTTCTTC CASRPPDREESYNEQFF
TRBJ2-2 15 few TRBV6-1 . TGTGCCAGCAGTCGGGGACAATGGAACACCGGGGAGCTGTTTTTT CASSRGQWNTGELFF
TRBJ1-2 17 few TRBV5-1 . TGCGCCAGCAGCTTGATGGCGACGGGACGGAATAACTATGGCTACACCTTC CASSLMATGRNNYGYTF
TRBJ1-4 11 few TRBV12-3/TRBV12-4 . TGTGCCAGCAGTTATGGGGAAAAACTGTTTTTT CASSYGEKLFF
TRBJ2-2 18 few TRBV5-1 TRBD1 TGCGCCAGCAGCGCCGAAGTTCCGGGACAGGGAAAAGACGGGGAGCTGTTTTTT CASSAEVPGQGKDGELFF
TRBJ2-5 13 few TRBV6-1 . TGCGCCAGCAGTACCGGGGGCGCAGAGACCCAGTACTTC CASSTGGAETQYF
TRBJ1-4 15 . TRBV6-6 . TGTGCCAGCAGTTACTACGGAGGAACTAATGAAAAACTGTTTTTT CASSYYGGTNEKLFF
TRBJ2-1 15 . TRBV20-1 . TGCAGTGCTAGAAGAATGCGCCCGTCACGGGATGAGCAGTTCTTC CSARRMRPSRDEQFF
TRBJ1-4 13 few TRBV6-4 TRBD1 TGTGCCAGCAGACAGGGGGGGAATGAAAAACTGTTTTTT CASRQGGNEKLFF
TRBJ2-1 13 . TRBV6-1 . TGTGCCAGCACCGGCTACATTAGGGATGAGCAGTTCTTC CASTGYIRDEQFF